Sequencing of this T cell receptor (beta chain) was carried out in a study of shared T cell receptors in the human thymus (dated by TCRdb to the early 2020s). With respect to the entire study: The study examined how self-reactive, shared T-cell receptor alpha chains are generated in the human thymus.

Measured from the cysteine to the phenylalanine, the CDR3 is 14 residues long. Of all the DNA, just the CDR3 is kept, 42 bases in frame from base 1. V loses 6 bases, J loses 5 bases, and the germline ends lie 14 bases apart. The germline V gene sets CDR1 to SNHLY and CDR2 to FYNNEI. For this clone: What antigen it recognizes has not been identified. No base qualities exist here, and no much larger clone lies one base off it.

Library creation used the immunoSEQ multiplex PCR assay. The source is immuneACCESS, and TCRdb retained only in-frame sequences with V and J called. Part of the clones is not carried over; for the studies checked, unresolved V genes explain less than half of this, and the remainder is unexplained. This sample gives hundreds of thousands of clones in total; over 75% of them show up just once. The top ten hold about 0.01% of the sample. These same records also appear under a second study, on human thymus T cells. The second study also describes: Donors were immunologically healthy infants undergoing open corrective cardiac surgery for congenital heart defects in Finland. Thymus tissue was obtained as surgical resects removed during corrective cardiac surgery. Both the thymic and the peripheral blood repertoires appeared to show biased V and J gene segment usage. The related research found that thymic TCR repertoires overlapped highly between unrelated individuals. The study used seven to nine infant thymus samples plus four related peripheral blood samples to characterize TCR alpha and beta repertoires. The cohort included about 6 male and two female infants, with donor ages spanning 7 to 244 days. After being mechanically released from the tissue, thymocytes were kept at -70 degrees C in pellets of about 8.5-32 million cells. A QIAsymphony instrument was used to extract genomic DNA from the frozen cell pellets. The immunoSEQ multiplex PCR assay was used to amplify the TCRB and TCRAD loci from a standardized amount of quality-controlled genomic DNA. The amplicons covered the V(D)J region and were long enough to include the CDR3 and to identify the V and J genes. The amplicons were sequenced on an Illumina platform via the commercial immunoSEQ service. Primer bias and sequencing errors were corrected as previously described, and TCRAD and TCRB were defined on the basis of the IMGT database. Analysis of the repertoires was done with immunoSEQ Analyzer 3.0 and VDJTools and included basic statistics, V/J segment usage, diversity estimates, rarefaction and pairwise overlap. Diversity was estimated with Chao1, ChaoE, Efron-Thisted, Shannon and inverse Simpson indices, and also on datasets down-sampled to the smallest sample. Repertoire overlap was determined by strict matching of CDR3 nucleotide sequence, V gene and J gene, and Jaccard-based multidimensional scaling clustering was applied. On average, approximately 790,000 unique TCRB clonotypes were obtained from thymus samples, compared with 70,000 to 90,000 from blood samples.

This TCR came from a boy younger than two with a congenital heart defect. Donor details come from another sample of the same person, matched by shared clones. Specimen: thymocytes. The rearranged segments are TRBV2 and TRBJ1-5, with the D gene not confidently named. The CDR3 protein is CASSPGEDDQPQHF. The nucleotides read TGTGCCAGCAGCCCCGGGGAGGACGATCAGCCCCAGCATTTT.